This T cell receptor (beta chain) comes out of a study of Tregs in tolerant kidney transplant recipients. About the research overall: Related graft donors supplied nonmyeloablative bone marrow transplants, and mixed chimerism was transient. Whole-study findings and limits: Donor-specific Treg expansion exceeded global Treg expansion in tolerant patients, suggesting antigen drive. Findings come from small patient numbers and require larger validation.

Repertoires were generated with immunoSEQ multiplex PCR, while TCRdb's copy carries only in-frame clones and drops some. The table lists tens of thousands of clones. A note on this clone: Its antigen is unknown. Read sequence stops 3 residues before the CDR3 end, and the germline J gene provides the missing end. The sample carries other DNA sequences with the same CDR3.

Between the trimmed V and J ends, which lost 4 bases and 0 bases, there was a span of 6 bases. CDR1 SEHNR and CDR2 FQNEAQ come from the germline V gene (reference sequence). This CDR3 has 13 amino acids. The chain links TRBV7-9 to TRBJ2-5; D ambiguous. The receptor comes from a human donor who received a combined kidney and bone marrow transplant. The source material was CD8+ T cells from blood, sampled before the transplant. The CDR3: CASSSQNQETQYF. The part of the CDR3 DNA that was read is TGTGCCAGCAGCTCACAGAACCAAGAGACC.